Below, 12 T cell receptor beta chains from the same sample are listed, as sequenced in a study of identical twins. TCRdb itself ran the 5' RACE reads through MiXCR, one entry per CDR3 protein. The data contain 500,000 to 550,000 distinct CDR3 sequences, about 22% of them singletons. These data were likewise used in another study, on yellow fever vaccine responses in identical twins.

Sequencing used CD4+ T cells sorted from blood. Receptors were obtained from a woman younger than 35 in good health.

The chain links TRBV11-2 to TRBJ2-4; D gene unclear. V was trimmed by 3 bases and J by 3 bases, leaving 21 bases between them. The germline V gene encodes CDR1 SGHAT and CDR2 FQNNGV. The CDR3 covers 18 residues. For the CDR3, the DNA is TGTGCCAGCAGCTTCCCAAAACAAGGGAAAACCCTCAAAAACATTCAGTACTTC. Translated: CASSFPKQGKTLKNIQYF. Variable domain in full (rest from reference TRBV11-2 and TRBJ2-4): EAGVAQSPRYKIIEKRQSVAFWCNPISGHATLYWYQQILGQGPKLLIQFQNNGVVDDSQLPKDRFSAERLKGVDSTLKIQPAKLEDSAVYLCASSFPKQGKTLKNIQYFGAGTRLSVL.

This clonotype was counted a single time. V gene TRBV3-1 combines with J gene TRBJ2-4; maybe TRBD2 (6 bases). V was cut by 0 bases and J by 0 bases, with 12 bases left in between. Germline lookup yields CDR1 LGHDT and CDR2 YNNKEL (reference sequence). This CDR3 has 17 residues. In DNA form, the CDR3 reads TGTGCCAGCAGCCAAGATCGGGGGTTATTAGCCAAAAACATTCAGTACTTC. The encoded protein is CASSQDRGLLAKNIQYF.

This clonotype was seen a few times. The V call is TRBV13, the J call TRBJ1-3, with 9 bases fitting TRBD1. V lost 1 base to trimming and J lost 2 bases; unmatched junction nucleotides: 6. Germline CDR1 and CDR2: PRHDT and FYEKMQ (reference sequence). The CDR3 covers 17 residues. CDR3 nucleotides: TGTGCCAGCAGCTTAGCTATGGGACAGGGAACTGGAAACACCATATATTTT. It codes for CASSLAMGQGTGNTIYF. The full variable domain, rest sourced from reference TRBV13 and TRBJ1-3, is AAGVIQSPRHLIKEKRETATLKCYPIPRHDTVYWYQQGPGQDPQFLISFYEKMQSDKGSIPDRFSAQQFSDYHSELNMSSLELGDSALYFCASSLAMGQGTGNTIYFGEGSWLTVV.

The chain joins TRBV18 to TRBJ2-1, with D perhaps assigned TRBD1 or TRBD2 (5 bases each). Germline CDR1 KGHSH, CDR2 LQKENI. The ends were cut back, 8 bases at V and 5 bases at J, with 13 bases in the middle. There are 13 residues in the CDR3. The CDR3 loop reads CASDRGKDNEQFF. CDR3 bases: TGTGCCAGCGACCGGGGCAAGGACAATGAGCAGTTCTTC.

The chain couples TRBV7-2 to TRBJ2-2; D is perhaps TRBD2 (7 bases). CDR1 SGHTA and CDR2 FQGNSA come from the germline V gene. Trimming took off 5 bases at V and 6 bases at J, with 13 bases between the two ends. The CDR3 is made up of 14 amino acids. CDR3 nucleotide sequence: TGTGCCAGCAGCATTGGGGGGGGCCCCGGGGAGCTGTTTTTT. As protein: CASSIGGGPGELFF.

The chain has TRBV18 and TRBJ1-1, with D hard to call. CDR1 KGHSH and CDR2 LQKENI come from the germline V gene. This CDR3 spans 11 amino acids. Trimming took off 6 bases at V and 5 bases at J, with 7 bases between the two ends. CDR3 bases: TGTGCCAGCTCTGTTTCTACTGAAGCTTTCTTT. Translated, it gives CASSVSTEAFF.

This clonotype was seen only a few times. The chain recombines TRBV14 with TRBJ1-3, with TRBD1 as a possible D gene (6 bases). The germline CDR1 and CDR2 sequences are SGHDN and FVKESK. The V end was cut by 4 bases, the J end by 4 bases, with 11 bases between. The CDR3 spans 14 residues. CDR3 DNA: TGTGCCAGCAGCCTGTCAGGGGCGGGAAACACCATATATTTT. Translated, it gives CASSLSGAGNTIYF.

This clonotype was seen only a few times. The V call is TRBV28, the J call TRBJ1-5, with 10 bases that match TRBD1. This CDR3 comprises 17 residues. The germline CDR1 and CDR2 sequences are MDHEN and SYDVKM. V trimming: 5 bases; J trimming: 1 base; junction bases outside the gene matches: 8. The CDR3, as DNA: TGTGCCAGCAGTCAGACTCGACAGGGGGCAAGCAATCAGCCCCAGCATTTT. Protein sequence: CASSQTRQGASNQPQHF.

The chain couples TRBV7-8 to TRBJ2-1; TRBD1 matches at 7 bases. CDR1 is SGHVS, CDR2 FQNEAQ, per germline. The CDR3 extends over 15 amino acids. After removal of 1 base from V and 8 bases from J, the junction contained 8 bases not matched to a gene. CDR3 sequence (DNA): TGTGCCAGCAGCTTAGGAACGGACAGGTCAGATGAGCAGTTCTTC. This translates into CASSLGTDRSDEQFF.

The genes are TRBV6-1 and TRBJ1-2, with D perhaps matching TRBD1 (5 bases). Germline V gene sequence: CDR1 MNHNS, CDR2 SASEGT. The V end lost 3 bases, the J end lost 8 bases, and 16 bases lay between the germline ends. This CDR3 is 14 amino acids long. Here the CDR3 reads CASSEETAFGGYTF. Here the CDR3 DNA reads TGTGCCAGCAGTGAGGAGACAGCCTTCGGCGGCTACACCTTC.

The gene calls are TRBV19 and TRBJ2-1; TRBD1 agrees at 10 bases. This CDR3 has 15 amino acids. The V gene's germline CDR1 is LNHDA and CDR2 SQIVND (reference sequence). J lost 9 bases, V lost 4 bases, and 9 bases had no gene match. The CDR3 spells CASSRGDRGDGEQFF. The DNA for the CDR3 is TGTGCCAGTAGTAGAGGGGACAGGGGCGACGGTGAGCAGTTCTTC.

The J gene is TRBJ2-7, the V gene TRBV5-1; either TRBD1 or TRBD2 may fit D (6 bases each). Germline V CDR1 and CDR2: SGHRS, YFSETQ. V was clipped by 0 bases and J by 3 bases, with 13 bases between them. This CDR3 has 15 amino acids. CDR3 DNA sequence: TGCGCCAGCAGCTTGGAGGGGGGAGCCGTCTACGAGCAGTACTTC. Protein product: CASSLEGGAVYEQYF.